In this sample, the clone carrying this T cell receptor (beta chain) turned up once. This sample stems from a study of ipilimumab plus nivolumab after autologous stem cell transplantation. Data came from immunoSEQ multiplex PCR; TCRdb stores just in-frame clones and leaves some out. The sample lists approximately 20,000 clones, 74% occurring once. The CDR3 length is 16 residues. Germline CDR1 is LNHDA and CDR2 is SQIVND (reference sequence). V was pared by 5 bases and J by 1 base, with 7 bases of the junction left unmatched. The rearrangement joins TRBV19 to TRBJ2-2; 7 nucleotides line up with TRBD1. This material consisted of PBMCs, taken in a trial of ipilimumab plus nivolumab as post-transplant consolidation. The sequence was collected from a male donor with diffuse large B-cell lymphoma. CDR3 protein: CASSPRQGLNTGELFF. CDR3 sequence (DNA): TGTGCCAGTAGTCCCCGACAGGGATTGAACACCGGGGAGCTGTTTTTT.